Below, 31 T cell receptor beta chains from the same sample are listed, as sequenced in a study of PD-L1 blockade in urothelial cancer. Time point given: peripheral blood 6 weeks after treatment start. Repertoires were generated with immunoSEQ multiplex PCR, while TCRdb's copy carries only in-frame clones and drops some. This table holds around 87,000 clones, roughly 80% found once. The starting material was PBMCs, obtained around atezolizumab (anti-PD-L1) treatment. The receptor set was obtained from a man between 65 and 85 years old with urothelial cancer.

The chain recombines TRBV4-2 with TRBJ1-2; TRBD1 is a possible D gene (6 bases). Trimming took 0 bases from V and 3 from J, leaving 14 bases between them. This CDR3 region has 16 residues. Germline V gene data show CDR1 as LGHNA and CDR2 as YNFKEQ. For the CDR3, the DNA is TGTGCCAGCAGCCAAGATGAGGGGGGGTACGACTATGGCTACACCTTC. It codes for CASSQDEGGYDYGYTF.

This clone was observed a few times. This chain connects TRBV11-2 to TRBJ2-1; D is uncertain. The CDR3 is 13 residues long. Germline assignment: CDR1 SGHAT and CDR2 FQNNGV. V was pared by 1 base and J by 9 bases, with 10 bases between. The CDR3: CASSLVGRSEQFF. The CDR3 bases are TGTGCCAGCAGCTTAGTAGGTAGGAGTGAGCAGTTCTTC.

In DNA form, the CDR3 reads TGTGCCAGCAGCTTAGATCTAGAGGGGGATCAGTACTTC. Translation gives CASSLDLEGDQYF. This chain links TRBV11-2 with TRBJ2-4; tentative D call: TRBD1 (6 bases). The CDR3 spans 13 residues. CDR1 and CDR2 (germline): SGHAT, FQNNGV. V dropped 0 bases and J dropped 12 bases, with 12 bases sitting between them.

This chain uses TRBV18 with TRBJ2-1; 10 nucleotides agree with TRBD1. The CDR3 loop spans 15 amino acids. J lost 4 bases, V lost 6 bases, and 6 bases had no gene match. The germline V gene encodes CDR1 KGHSH and CDR2 LQKENI. In nucleotides, the CDR3 is TGTGCCAGCTCTTCCCGGGACAGGGGTTACAATGAGCAGTTCTTC. Translated: CASSSRDRGYNEQFF.

The chain is built from TRBV6-6 and TRBJ1-6; tentative D call: TRBD1 (6 bases). From germline, CDR1 is MNHNY and CDR2 SVGAGI (reference sequence). Trimming removed 0 bases at V and 7 bases at J, with 10 bases between. CDR3 size: 15 residues. The CDR3 bases are TGTGCCAGCAGTTACTCAGTACAGGGAAATTCACCCCTCCACTTT. This encodes CASSYSVQGNSPLHF.

For the CDR3, the DNA is TGTGCCAGCAGCGCGCCGGGACAGGGGGCTAACGAGCAGTACTTC. It is translated as CASSAPGQGANEQYF. The chain recombines TRBV9 with TRBJ2-7, with 12 bases identical to TRBD1. Per the germline V gene, CDR1 is SGDLS and CDR2 is YYNGEE. V trimming: 3 bases; J trimming: 5 bases; junction bases outside the gene matches: 6. The CDR3 sequence is 15 residues long.

The genes are TRBV7-9 and TRBJ1-1; no reliable D call. V lost 6 bases to trimming and J lost 8 bases, with 7 bases between them. There are 10 residues in the CDR3. Germline loops: CDR1 SEHNR, CDR2 FQNEAQ (reference sequence). The CDR3 region has the DNA TGTGCCAGCAGTTTACAGGAAGCTTTCTTT. Translating it yields CASSLQEAFF.

In its sample, this clone was seen once. V and J are TRBV11-2 and TRBJ1-1; no reliable D call. Trimming took 3 bases from V and 1 from J, leaving 9 bases between them. This CDR3 is built from 14 residues. Germline loops: CDR1 SGHAT, CDR2 FQNNGV. This chain's CDR3 is CASSFGLQNTEAFF. The CDR3 region has the DNA TGTGCCAGCAGCTTCGGACTCCAGAACACTGAAGCTTTCTTT.

This clone was seen a handful of times. V gene TRBV15 combines with J gene TRBJ1-2; no firm D call. Germline V lookup: CDR1 LNHNV, CDR2 YYDKDF (reference sequence). The V end was cut by 7 bases, the J end by 3 bases, with 12 bases between. The CDR3 is 13 amino acids. The CDR3 here is CATNPGGDYGYTF. The CDR3, as DNA: TGTGCCACCAACCCTGGAGGCGACTATGGCTACACCTTC.

The chain joins TRBV10-3 to TRBJ2-1; 8 nucleotides agree with TRBD1. The CDR3 is made up of 14 amino acids. V lost 5 bases and J lost 8; bases outside the gene matches: 8. Per the germline V gene, CDR1 is ENHRY and CDR2 is SYGVKD. The CDR3, as DNA: TGTGCCATCAGTCCAGGGGGCGTCGATTATGAGCAGTTCTTC. This sequence encodes CAISPGGVDYEQFF.

This clone was detected once. This chain links TRBV29-1 with TRBJ2-2; a possible D gene is TRBD1 (6 bases). Germline V CDR1 and CDR2: SQVTM, ANQGSEA. The CDR3 has 14 amino acids. Trimming left V 7 bases short and J 3 bases short, with 15 bases between. The CDR3 nucleotides read TGCAGCGCCCAAACAGGGTCGGACACCGGGGAGCTGTTTTTT. This sequence encodes CSAQTGSDTGELFF.

The chain uses TRBV5-6 and TRBJ2-4, with 10 bases aligning to TRBD2. V was pared by 0 bases and J by 5 bases, with 8 bases of the junction left unmatched. This CDR3 spans 17 amino acids. Germline CDR1 is SGHDT and CDR2 is YYEEEE. CDR3 amino acids: CASSLGLAGDGQNIQYF. In nucleotides, the CDR3 is TGTGCCAGCAGCTTGGGGCTAGCGGGAGACGGCCAAAACATTCAGTACTTC.

This clone appeared a single time. This rearrangement joins TRBV5-1 to TRBJ2-1; 8 bases are a match to TRBD2. V trimming: 0 bases; J trimming: 4 bases; junction bases outside the gene matches: 6. This CDR3 has 16 amino acids. CDR1 and CDR2 from the germline V gene are SGHRS and YFSETQ. CDR3 loop: CASSLAWLAGYNEQFF. CDR3 bases: TGCGCCAGCAGCTTGGCCTGGCTAGCGGGTTACAATGAGCAGTTCTTC.

The J gene is TRBJ2-7, the V gene TRBV7-6; 7 bases are shared with TRBD1. V shed 3 bases, J shed 3 bases, and the junction held 2 bases outside the gene matches. The CDR3 totals 13 residues. Germline V gives CDR1 SGHVS, CDR2 FNYEAQ. The CDR3 region is CASSLTGNYEQYF. The CDR3 DNA reads TGTGCCAGCAGCTTGACAGGGAACTACGAGCAGTACTTC.

J is TRBJ2-7 and V is TRBV2, with D uncertain. The V gene lost 4 bases and the J gene lost 5 bases, with 12 bases spanning the gap. The CDR3 sequence is 13 residues long. Per the germline V gene, CDR1 is SNHLY and CDR2 is FYNNEI. The CDR3 protein is CASSAHGEDEQYF. DNA of the CDR3: TGTGCCAGCAGTGCCCACGGAGAGGACGAGCAGTACTTC.

The chain carries TRBV6-4 and TRBJ2-2, with a possible D match to TRBD1 (5 bases). The CDR3 has 13 residues. In germline, CDR1 is MRHNA, CDR2 SNTAGT. Between the trimmed V and J ends, which lost 6 bases and 5 bases, there was a span of 10 bases. The CDR3: CASRGQGTGELFF. The CDR3 coding sequence is TGTGCCAGCAGGGGGCAGGGTACCGGGGAGCTGTTTTTT.

The chain employs TRBV4-1 and TRBJ2-2; TRBD2 aligns across 11 bases. The CDR3 is 17 amino acids. Germline loops: CDR1 MGHRA, CDR2 YSYEKL. Trimming took 4 bases from V and 7 from J; bases not matched to a gene: 11. The CDR3 reads CASSLRWGSGGVGELFF. The CDR3 DNA sequence: TGCGCCAGCAGCCTCCGATGGGGTAGCGGGGGGGTCGGGGAGCTGTTTTTT.

The CDR3: CASSHFLNSGGTEQFF. The CDR3 nucleotides are TGCGCCAGCAGCCACTTTTTGAATTCGGGAGGTACTGAGCAGTTCTTC. This rearrangement joins TRBV4-3 to TRBJ2-1; 7 nucleotides agree with TRBD2. V trimming: 3 bases; J trimming: 9 bases; junction bases outside the gene matches: 14. This CDR3 has 16 residues. Germline V gene sequence: CDR1 LGHNA, CDR2 YSLEER.

The chain recombines TRBV5-1 with TRBJ2-1; a possible D gene is TRBD2 (6 bases). CDR3 length: 15 residues. The V gene lost 4 bases and the J gene lost 5 bases, with 16 bases spanning the gap. Germline loops: CDR1 SGHRS, CDR2 YFSETQ. The DNA for the CDR3 is TGCGCCAGCAGCCTAACTTCCGGGAGCAACAATGAGCAGTTCTTC. It specifies CASSLTSGSNNEQFF.

The chain employs TRBV7-3 and TRBJ2-3; D may be TRBD1 (6 bases). CDR3 length equals 15 residues. Between the trimmed V and J ends, which lost 2 bases and 4 bases, there was a span of 13 bases. Looked up from germline, CDR1 is SGHTA and CDR2 is FQGTGA. CDR3 nucleotides: TGTGCCAGCAGCTTATCTCGGGCAGGGGCAGATACGCAGTATTTT. Amino acids: CASSLSRAGADTQYF.

The sample holds a few counts of this clone. The rearrangement links TRBV18 to TRBJ2-3; 14 bases agree with TRBD2. This CDR3 region has 16 residues. CDR1 is KGHSH and CDR2 is LQKENI in the germline V gene. V lost 3 bases to trimming and J lost 7 bases; unmatched junction nucleotides: 6. CDR3 nucleotides: TGTGCCAGCTCACCGACTGGGACTAGCGGGGGCAATACGCAGTATTTT. It yields the protein CASSPTGTSGGNTQYF.

V is TRBV10-1 and J is TRBJ2-2, with 7 bases fitting TRBD1. The J segment lost 4 bases and the V segment lost 5 bases, leaving 10 bases of the junction unmatched. The CDR3 covers 16 residues. Germline values: CDR1 WNHNN, CDR2 SYGVQD (reference sequence). The CDR3 protein is CASSRQGPSTTGELFF. The CDR3 DNA reads as TGCGCCAGCAGTCGACAGGGCCCTTCGACCACCGGGGAGCTGTTTTTT.

The chain's CDR3 is CASSADRVSEQYF. CDR3 DNA: TGTGCCAGCAGTGCGGACAGGGTTAGCGAGCAGTACTTC. The rearrangement links TRBV27 to TRBJ2-7; 8 bases map to TRBD1. After removal of 5 bases from V and 6 bases from J, the junction contained 6 bases not matched to a gene. Germline loops: CDR1 MNHEY, CDR2 SMNVEV (reference sequence). The CDR3 runs 13 residues.

The rearrangement links TRBV4-1 to TRBJ2-7; D unclear. The CDR3 sequence is 14 residues long. Trimming shortened V by 4 bases and J by 0 bases, and 10 bases separated the two germline ends. CDR1 and CDR2 from the germline V gene are MGHRA and YSYEKL. The CDR3 region is CASSPWPHSYEQYF. The DNA of the CDR3 is TGCGCCAGCAGCCCCTGGCCCCACTCCTACGAGCAGTACTTC.

By sample share, this clone is medium-sized. V usage is TRBV7-6 and J usage is TRBJ1-3, with no clear D. V lost 1 base, J lost 8 bases, and 15 bases lay in between. This CDR3 contains 15 residues. In germline, CDR1 is SGHVS, CDR2 FNYEAQ. The CDR3 spells CASSLGEGGGDTIYF. In DNA form, the CDR3 reads TGTGCCAGCAGCTTAGGGGAGGGAGGAGGAGACACCATATATTTT.

The chain recombines TRBV7-2 with TRBJ1-5; D is perhaps TRBD1 (6 bases). The CDR3 has 13 amino acids. Trimming left V 4 bases short and J 6 bases short, with 10 bases between. CDR1 and CDR2 (germline): SGHTA, FQGNSA. The CDR3 sequence is CASSWDNRQPQHF. In DNA, the CDR3 is TGTGCCAGCAGCTGGGACAACCGTCAGCCCCAGCATTTT.

This clone came up a few times. The chain joins TRBV9 to TRBJ2-7, with a weak D call TRBD2 (5 bases). Germline V gene lookup returns CDR1 SGDLS and CDR2 YYNGEE. CDR3 length equals 14 residues. Between the trimmed V and J ends, which lost 5 bases and 4 bases, there was a span of 16 bases. The CDR3 is CASSRGKGIYEQYF. Here the CDR3 DNA reads TGTGCCAGCAGTCGGGGAAAGGGCATTTACGAGCAGTACTTC.

The V and J genes are TRBV2 and TRBJ2-1; TRBD1 matches 8 bases. CDR3 size: 14 residues. The V gene's germline CDR1 is SNHLY and CDR2 FYNNEI. V lost 4 bases and J lost 4; bases outside the gene matches: 3. This chain's CDR3 is CASSAQGEYNEQFF. For the CDR3, the DNA is TGTGCCAGCAGTGCACAGGGGGAATACAATGAGCAGTTCTTC.

This chain joins TRBV7-9 and TRBJ2-7, with 11 bases aligning to TRBD1. Germline-derived CDR1 and CDR2 are SEHNR and FQNEAQ (reference sequence). Trimming at V came to 5 bases and at J to 4 bases, leaving 4 bases not matched to a gene. The CDR3 has 14 residues. The CDR3 DNA reads as TGTGCCAGCAGCCGGACAGGGGGCATATACGAGCAGTACTTC. Translating it yields CASSRTGGIYEQYF.

A remark on this clone: The germline gene is not matched at one end of the junction; a read error may be the cause. The J gene is TRBJ1-5, the V gene TRBV15; D ambiguous. The germline CDR1 and CDR2 sequences are LNHNV and YYDKDF (reference sequence). This CDR3 comprises 12 residues. In nucleotides, the CDR3 is TGTGCCACCAGCGGAGATCAACAGCCCCAGCATTTT. This sequence encodes CATSGDQQPQHF.

The genes are TRBV7-9 and TRBJ1-1; 7 bases fit TRBD1. The germline gives CDR1 SEHNR, CDR2 FQNEAQ (reference sequence). The CDR3 is 14 amino acids. The V and J ends lost 3 bases and 8 bases, in that order; junction bases with no gene match: 9. The CDR3 coding sequence is TGTGCCAGCAGCTTCGACAGGGTGGGTGGGGAAGCTTTCTTT. This gives the protein CASSFDRVGGEAFF.